This T cell receptor beta chain was retrieved from a study of blood T cells in healthy people across ages. Broader study findings: The unsorted PBMCs prevented any conclusive comparison of naive versus antigen-experienced cells.

With regard to this clonotype: The antigen remains undetermined.

The CDR3 covers 16 residues. The germline gives CDR1 LGHDT, CDR2 YNNKEL (reference sequence). Trimming took 5 bases from V and 0 from J, leaving 17 bases between them. For the second PCR, which ran for about 6 to 11 cycles, a sample-barcoded 5' primer and a J-beta primer mix were used. In TCRdb, the 5' RACE reads were re-called with MiXCR into one record per CDR3 protein. The sample lists approximately 800,000 distinct CDR3 sequences, 46% seen once, with 15% to 20% in the top ten. This clonotype originated in a man older than 75 in good health. Sequencing was done on a sample of blood. V gene TRBV3-1 combines with J gene TRBJ2-7, with D maybe TRBD2 (6 bases). CDR3 nucleotides: TGTGCCAGCAGCTCCTTTGGGGGAGGCCGCTCCTACGAGCAGTACTTC. Translated, it gives CASSSFGGGRSYEQYF.